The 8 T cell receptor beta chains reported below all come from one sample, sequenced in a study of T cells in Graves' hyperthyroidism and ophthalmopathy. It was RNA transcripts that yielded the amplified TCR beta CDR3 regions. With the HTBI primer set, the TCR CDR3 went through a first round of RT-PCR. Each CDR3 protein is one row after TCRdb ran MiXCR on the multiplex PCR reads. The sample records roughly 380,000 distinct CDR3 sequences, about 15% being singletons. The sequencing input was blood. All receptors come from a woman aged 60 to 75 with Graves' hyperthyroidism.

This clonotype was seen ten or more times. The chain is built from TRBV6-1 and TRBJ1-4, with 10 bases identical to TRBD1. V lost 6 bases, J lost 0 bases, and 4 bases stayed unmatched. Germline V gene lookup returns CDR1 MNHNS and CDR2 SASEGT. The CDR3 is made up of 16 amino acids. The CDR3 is CASSPGQGSTNEKLFF. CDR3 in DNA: TGTGCCAGCAGCCCGGGACAGGGGTCAACTAATGAAAAACTGTTTTTT.

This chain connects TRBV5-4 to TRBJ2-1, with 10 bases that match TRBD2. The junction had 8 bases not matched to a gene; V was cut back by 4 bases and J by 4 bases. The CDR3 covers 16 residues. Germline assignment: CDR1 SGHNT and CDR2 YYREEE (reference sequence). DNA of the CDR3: TGTGCCAGCAGCGGCCGGAGGACTAGCGGTTACAATGAGCAGTTCTTC. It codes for CASSGRRTSGYNEQFF. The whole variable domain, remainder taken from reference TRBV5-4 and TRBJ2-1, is ETGVTQSPTHLIKTRGQQVTLRCSSQSGHNTVSWYQQALGQGPQFIFQYYREEENGRGNFPPRFSGLQFPNYSSELNVNALELDDSALYLCASSGRRTSGYNEQFFGPGTRLTVL.

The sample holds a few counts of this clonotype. CDR3 nucleotide sequence: TGCGCCAGCAGCCTTCCGGGAGTAGGAGGCACTGAAGCTTTCTTT. Residues: CASSLPGVGGTEAFF. The rearrangement links TRBV4-1 to TRBJ1-1; no clear D. Germline loops: CDR1 MGHRA, CDR2 YSYEKL. The CDR3 is 15 amino acids. V was trimmed by 4 bases and J by 4 bases, leaving 16 bases between them.

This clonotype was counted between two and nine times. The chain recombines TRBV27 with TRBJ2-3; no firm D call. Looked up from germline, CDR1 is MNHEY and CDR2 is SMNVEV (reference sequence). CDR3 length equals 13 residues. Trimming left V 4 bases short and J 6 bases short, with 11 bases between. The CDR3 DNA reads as TGTGCCAGCAGTTCGAGTTCACTTGATACGCAGTATTTT. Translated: CASSSSSLDTQYF.

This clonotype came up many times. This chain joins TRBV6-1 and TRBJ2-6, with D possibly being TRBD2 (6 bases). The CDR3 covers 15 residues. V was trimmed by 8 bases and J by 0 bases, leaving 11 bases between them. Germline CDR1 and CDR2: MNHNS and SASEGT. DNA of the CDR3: TGTGCCAGCCGCGCCGGGGGCTCTGGGGCCAACGTCCTGACTTTC. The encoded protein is CASRAGGSGANVLTF.

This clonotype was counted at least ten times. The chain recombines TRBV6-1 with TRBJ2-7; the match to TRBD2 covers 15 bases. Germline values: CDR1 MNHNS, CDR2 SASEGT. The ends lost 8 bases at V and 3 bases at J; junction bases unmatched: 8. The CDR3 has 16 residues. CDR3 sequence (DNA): TGTGCCAGCCGGACTAGCGGGAGGGCCAAGTTCTACGAGCAGTACTTC. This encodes CASRTSGRAKFYEQYF.

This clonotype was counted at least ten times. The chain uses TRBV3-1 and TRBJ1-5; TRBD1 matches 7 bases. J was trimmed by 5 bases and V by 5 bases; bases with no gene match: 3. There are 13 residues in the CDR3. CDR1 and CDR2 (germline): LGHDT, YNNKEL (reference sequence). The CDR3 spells CASSNTGDQPQHF. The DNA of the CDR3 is TGTGCCAGCAGCAACACAGGGGATCAGCCCCAGCATTTT.

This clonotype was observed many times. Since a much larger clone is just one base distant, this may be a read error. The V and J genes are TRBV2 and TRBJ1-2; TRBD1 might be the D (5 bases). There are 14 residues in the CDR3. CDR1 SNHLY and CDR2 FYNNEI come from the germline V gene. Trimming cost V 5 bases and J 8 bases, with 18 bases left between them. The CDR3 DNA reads TGTGCCAGCAGTAAAACCTCCGGGACCAGGGGCTACACCTTC. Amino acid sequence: CASSKTSGTRGYTF.